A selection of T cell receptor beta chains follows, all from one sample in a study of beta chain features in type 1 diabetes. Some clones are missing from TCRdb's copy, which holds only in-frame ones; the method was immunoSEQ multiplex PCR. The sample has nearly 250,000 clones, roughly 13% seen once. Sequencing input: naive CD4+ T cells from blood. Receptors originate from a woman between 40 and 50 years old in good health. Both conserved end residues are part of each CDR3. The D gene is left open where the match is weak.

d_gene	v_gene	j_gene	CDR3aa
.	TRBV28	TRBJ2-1	CASPRDRGSSGANNEQFF
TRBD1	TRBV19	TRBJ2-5	CASRAGWTGGQETQYF
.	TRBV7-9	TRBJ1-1	CASSPQGFGTEAFF
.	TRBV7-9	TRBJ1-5	CASSYKAPIDQPQHF
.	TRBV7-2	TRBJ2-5	CASSRSLEETQYF
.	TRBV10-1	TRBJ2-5	CASSELGQETQYF
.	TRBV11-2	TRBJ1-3	CASSFDGGNTIYF
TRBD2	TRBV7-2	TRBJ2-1	CASSFGLTSGGAGEQFF
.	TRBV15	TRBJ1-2	CATSRDPGSGYGYTF
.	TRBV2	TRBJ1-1	CASSLRQAPSNTEAFF
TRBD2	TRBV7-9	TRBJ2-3	CASNDASGGRTDTQYF
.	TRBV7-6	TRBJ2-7	CASSFHGGNEQYF
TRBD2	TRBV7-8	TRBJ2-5	CASSQSGGGETQYF
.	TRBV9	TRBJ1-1	CASSAREGTAEAFF
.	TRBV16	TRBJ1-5	CASSQFLQGLGSKNQPQHF
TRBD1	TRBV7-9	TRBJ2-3	CASSTDREATDTQYF
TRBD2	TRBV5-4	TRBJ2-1	CASSLAGGASYNEQFF
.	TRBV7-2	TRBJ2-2	CASSFHGELFF
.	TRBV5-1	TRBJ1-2	CASSWGVGYGYTF
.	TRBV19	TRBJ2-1	CASSTSLITSEQFF
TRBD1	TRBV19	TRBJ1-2	CASTDLPGQGLVANYGYTF
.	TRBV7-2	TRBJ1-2	CASSLAGSYGYTF
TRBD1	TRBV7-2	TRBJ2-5	CASSPDRGWETQYF
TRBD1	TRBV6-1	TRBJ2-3	CATTRDRGADTQYF
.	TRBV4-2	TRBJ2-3	CASSQGERGRGSDTQYF
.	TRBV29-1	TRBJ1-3	CSVEDRRGSGNTIYF
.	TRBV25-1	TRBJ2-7	CASSELPVLSSYEQYF